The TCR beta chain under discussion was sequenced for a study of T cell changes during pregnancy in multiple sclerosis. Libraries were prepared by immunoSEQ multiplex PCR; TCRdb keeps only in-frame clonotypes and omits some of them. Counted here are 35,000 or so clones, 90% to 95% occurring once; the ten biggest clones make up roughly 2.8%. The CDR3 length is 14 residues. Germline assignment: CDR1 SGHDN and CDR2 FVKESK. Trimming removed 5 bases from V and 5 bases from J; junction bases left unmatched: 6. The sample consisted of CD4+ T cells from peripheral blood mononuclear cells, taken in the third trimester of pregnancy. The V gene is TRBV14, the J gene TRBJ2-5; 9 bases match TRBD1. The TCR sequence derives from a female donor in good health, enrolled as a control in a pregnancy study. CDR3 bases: TGTGCCAGCAGCGCCACAGGGGGCGGGGAGACCCAGTACTTC. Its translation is CASSATGGGETQYF.